The entry below describes one T cell receptor (beta chain). The data originate from a study of cytomegalovirus exposure and HLA in healthy donors. CDR1 SGHRS and CDR2 YFSETQ come from the germline V gene. Trimming stripped 0 bases from V and 6 bases from J, with 12 bases between. The CDR3 is 14 amino acids. With 60 Vbeta and 13 Jbeta primers, the PCR was carried out. Some clones are missing from TCRdb's copy, which holds only in-frame ones; the method was immunoSEQ multiplex PCR. Of under 250,000 clones detected, 80% to 85% appear once; the ten largest clones hold 8%. Sequences were obtained from PBMCs. The sequence was obtained from a woman aged 55-69 years in good health and CMV-seropositive. The chain employs TRBV5-1 and TRBJ1-2, with a tentative D call TRBD1 (6 bases). CDR3 sequence: CASSLVRTADGYTF. The CDR3 DNA sequence: TGCGCCAGCAGCTTGGTTAGGACAGCCGATGGCTACACCTTC.